These 11 T cell receptor beta chains were all obtained from the same sample, sequenced in a study of a mutant IDH1 vaccine in newly diagnosed glioma. The antigens for these receptors are not known. Only in-frame clones appear in the TCRdb table, and some are missing; sequencing was by immunoSEQ multiplex PCR. The sample has tens of thousands of clones, almost 65% seen once; the top ten hold more than 4.5%. The time point: week 47, end of study. Vaccination used 300 ug of mutant IDH1 20-mer peptide per dose, with topical imiquimod. This specimen consisted of peripheral blood mononuclear cells (PBMCs), obtained from a glioma patient whose treatment included an IDH1 peptide vaccine. These receptors were taken from a man aged 40-49 years with glioma. Some clones in this sample may be carry-over from other donors' samples.

The genes are TRBV7-9 and TRBJ1-1; 8 bases align to TRBD1. There are 12 residues in the CDR3. Germline CDR1 is SEHNR and CDR2 is FQNEAQ (reference sequence). V lost 5 bases and J lost 8; bases outside the gene matches: 4. The CDR3 DNA reads as TGTGCCAGCAGCGGCAGGGACAGGGAAGCTTTCTTT. Amino acid sequence: CASSGRDREAFF.

CDR3 nucleotides: TGTGCCAGCTCTAGCGGGGGTCCTCTTTTCAGAGATACGCAGTATTTT. This sequence encodes CASSSGGPLFRDTQYF. This chain joins TRBV5-6 and TRBJ2-3; 10 bases match TRBD2. CDR3 size: 16 residues. Germline lookup yields CDR1 SGHDT and CDR2 YYEEEE. Germline trimming cut 7 bases from V and 5 bases from J; bases unmatched to any gene: 13. The full variable domain, rest sourced from reference TRBV5-6 and TRBJ2-3, is DAGVTQSPTHLIKTRGQQVTLRCSPKSGHDTVSWYQQALGQGPQFIFQYYEEEERQRGNFPDRFSGHQFPNYSSELNVNALLLGDSALYLCASSSGGPLFRDTQYFGPGTRLTVL.

This chain's CDR3 is CASSESVKEEQYF. In DNA, the CDR3 is TGCGCCAGCAGTGAATCTGTGAAAGAAGAGCAGTACTTC. The rearrangement joins TRBV10-2 to TRBJ2-7; no reliable D call. Trimming took off 3 bases at V and 7 bases at J, with 13 bases between the two ends. Germline CDR1 and CDR2: WSHSY and SAAADI. CDR3 length: 13 residues.

This clone showed up just a few times. The chain carries TRBV19 and TRBJ1-4, with D perhaps TRBD1 (6 bases). V lost 6 bases, J lost 6 bases, and 14 bases lay in between. Germline V CDR1 and CDR2: LNHDA, SQIVND (reference sequence). This CDR3 is 14 amino acids long. The CDR3 protein is CASSHREHHEKLFF. CDR3 bases: TGTGCCAGTAGCCACAGGGAGCATCATGAAAAACTGTTTTTT.

As concerns this clone: The CDR3 carries no conserved terminal phenylalanine or tryptophan, so it likely arises from a read error. V and J are TRBV6-1 and TRBJ1-6; D may be TRBD1 (5 bases). This CDR3 comprises 14 residues. Germline lookup yields CDR1 MNHNS and CDR2 SASEGT. V lost 8 bases and J 2 bases, leaving 10 bases between the germline ends. The chain's CDR3 is CASLREPYNSPLHS. The CDR3 region has the DNA TGTGCCAGCCTCAGGGAGCCCTATAATTCACCCCTCCACTCT.

This clone was seen once. This chain links TRBV25-1 with TRBJ2-2; D unclear. With 8 bases removed from V and 2 bases from J, the gap between germline ends came to 6 bases. Germline CDR1 reads MGHDK; CDR2 reads SYGVNS. The CDR3 spans 12 residues. The CDR3 is CASGDNTGELFF. The CDR3 nucleotides read TGTGCCAGCGGCGACAACACCGGGGAGCTGTTTTTT. The whole variable domain, remainder taken from reference TRBV25-1 and TRBJ2-2, is EADIYQTPRYLVIGTGKKITLECSQTMGHDKMYWYQQDPGMELHLIHYSYGVNSTEKGDLSSESTVSRIRTEHFPLTLESARPSHTSQYLCASGDNTGELFFGEGSRLTVL.

This clone was observed a few times. The chain combines TRBV1 with TRBJ2-7; TRBD2 reflects the table's D call only, with no check against the DNA. TRBV1 is a documented pseudogene. The CDR3 is 15 amino acids. CDR3 residues: CTSSQAVSYPYEQYF. The CDR3 DNA is TGCACCAGCAGCCAAGCGGTATCCTACCCCTACGAGCAGTACTTC.

This chain connects TRBV6-1 to TRBJ2-7; 7 bases align to TRBD2. V shed 4 bases, J shed 1 base, and the junction held 1 base outside the gene matches. CDR3 length: 13 residues. Germline V gene lookup returns CDR1 MNHNS and CDR2 SASEGT. CDR3 loop: CASSGGGSYEQYF. In DNA, the CDR3 is TGTGCCAGCAGTGGGGGGGGTTCCTACGAGCAGTACTTC.

The genes are TRBV14 and TRBJ2-5, with D possibly being TRBD1 or TRBD2 (6 bases each). Trimming cost V 1 base and J 0 bases, with 15 bases left between them. The germline gives CDR1 SGHDN, CDR2 FVKESK. There are 17 residues in the CDR3. The CDR3 reads CASSQGPSGAYQETQYF. DNA for the CDR3: TGTGCCAGCAGCCAAGGGCCTTCGGGGGCGTACCAAGAGACCCAGTACTTC.

The CDR3 DNA is TGTGCCAGCAGCTTTCCTTCGACTAGCGGGGAAGAGACCCAGTACTTC. Its protein product is CASSFPSTSGEETQYF. The rearrangement links TRBV7-8 to TRBJ2-5; 11 nucleotides match TRBD2. Unmatched junction bases numbered 6, after V lost 3 bases and J lost 3 bases. This CDR3 is 16 amino acids long. Germline V gene sequence: CDR1 SGHVS, CDR2 FQNEAQ.

V is TRBV7-9 and J is TRBJ2-2, with 7 bases identical to TRBD1. V shed 5 bases, J shed 3 bases, and the junction held 9 bases outside the gene matches. Germline V gene data show CDR1 as SEHNR and CDR2 as FQNEAQ (reference sequence). The CDR3 is 16 residues long. The CDR3 spells CASSPTQGVDTGELFF. CDR3 DNA: TGTGCCAGCAGCCCGACCCAGGGGGTGGACACCGGGGAGCTGTTTTTT.